This T cell receptor (delta chain) was recorded in a study of TRDV2 sequences in healthy donors (dated by TCRdb to about 2020). In the study overall: Approximately 18 single-cell-derived gamma9delta2 T cell clones spanning the full range of antitumor activity were TCR-sequenced and traced within the bulk repertoire.

General conclusions and limits of the study: Although the observed TCRdelta repertoires were highly focused, the frequency of a clonotype did not correlate with the antitumor functional potential of the respective clone. The TCRdelta clonotypes of several highly reactive clones appeared rare, since those clonotypes could not be detected in the bulk sequencing data from the donors of those clones.

Library generation was performed with PCR. For sequencing, an Illumina MiSeq was employed. In the authors' own workflow: Clonotypes represented by only a single read were excluded when reporting TRDV repertoire clonotype frequencies. Clonotypes were called again by TCRdb from the public reads via CATT, and duplicate nucleotide sequences were then merged into one entry. TCRdb's processing, not the study's, gives the V and J calls here. This sample comprises some 2,200 delta-chain clones, about 60% of them detected only once. The top ten clones comprise approximately 15% of the sample. This clone was counted between two and nine times. The antigen this receptor binds is unknown. Base qualities are not at hand, and no much larger clone is one base apart. To follow how often functionally characterized gamma9delta2 T cell clones showed up, the researchers ran bulk sequencing on complete TCR delta chain (Vdelta2) repertoires. Peripheral blood of anonymous healthy donors was obtained by purchase from the Dutch blood bank. The gamma9delta2 T cells analyzed in the study were derived from peripheral blood of healthy donors.

The germline V gene gives CDR1 as GEAIGNYY and CDR2 as EKD. V loses 1 base at its end and J loses 0 bases; junction bases beyond the gene matches: 11. Taken from cysteine to phenylalanine, the CDR3 has 21 residues. Only the CDR3 portion is preserved as DNA: 63 bases, with reading frame beginning at the first base. The chain is encoded by TRDV2 joined to TRDJ3, with 10 bases matching TRDD3. The sequencing input was Vd2+ gamma-delta T cells from blood. In light of the paper, this sample's cell subset or site label describes: TCR Vdelta2-expressing (gamma9delta2) T cells. This TCR came from a human donor in good health. The CDR3 reads as follows: CACDTVGDTRTSSWDTRQMFF. The base sequence is TGTGCCTGTGACACGGTGGGGGATACTCGGACCAGCTCCTGGGACACCCGACAGATGTTTTTC.